This TCR beta chain came from a study of regulatory dendritic cells for organ transplantation. General study results and limits: Memory T cells were less diverse than naive, with memory CD8+ most oligoclonal.

Looked up from germline, CDR1 is SEHNR and CDR2 is FQNEAQ (reference sequence). The CDR3 sequence is 13 residues long. V was trimmed by 1 base and J by 8 bases, leaving 9 bases between them. Assay used: immunoSEQ multiplex PCR; TCRdb lists only in-frame clones, some missing. This sample carries 10,000 to 15,000 clones, nearly 90% of them seen once, and the ten largest clones take around 0.24%. Allogeneic regulatory or mature dendritic cells were co-cultured for 5 days with CFSE-labeled sorted T cells at 1:10. Naive CD45RA+ and memory CD45RO+ CD4+ or CD8+ T cells were FACS-sorted. Note on this clone: Its antigen remains unidentified.

The chain recombines TRBV7-9 with TRBJ2-1; D is ambiguous. The sequenced material came from naive CD8+ T cells from blood cultured with regulatory dendritic cells. Specified subset: CD45RA+ naive T cells. The TCR sequence derives from a human donor in good health. The CDR3 coding sequence is TGTGCCAGCAGCTTAGATCCGGGCTATGAGCAGTTCTTC. Protein product: CASSLDPGYEQFF.